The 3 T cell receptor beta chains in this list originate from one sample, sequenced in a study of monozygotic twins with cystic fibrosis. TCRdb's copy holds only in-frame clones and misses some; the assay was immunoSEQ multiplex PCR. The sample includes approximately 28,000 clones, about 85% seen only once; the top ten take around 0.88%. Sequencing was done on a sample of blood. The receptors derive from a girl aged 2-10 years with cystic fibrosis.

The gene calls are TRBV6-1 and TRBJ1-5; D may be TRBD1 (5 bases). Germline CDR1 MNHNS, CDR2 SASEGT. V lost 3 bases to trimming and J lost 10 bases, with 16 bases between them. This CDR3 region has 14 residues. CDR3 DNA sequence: TGTGCCAGCAGTGAGGTACAGGTAGGTCAACCCCAGCATTTT. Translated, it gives CASSEVQVGQPQHF.

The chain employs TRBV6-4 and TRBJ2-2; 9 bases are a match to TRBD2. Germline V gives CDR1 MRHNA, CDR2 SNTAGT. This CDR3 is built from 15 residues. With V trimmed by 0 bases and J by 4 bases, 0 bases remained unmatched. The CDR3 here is CASSDSTSGTGELFF. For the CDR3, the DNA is TGTGCCAGCAGTGACTCGACTAGCGGCACCGGGGAGCTGTTTTTT.

The CDR3 DNA is TGCAGCGTAAAATTACGGCTAAATGAAAAACTGTTTTTT. Translated, it gives CSVKLRLNEKLFF. The chain employs TRBV29-1 and TRBJ1-4; D is unclear. CDR3 size: 13 residues. V was shortened by 6 bases and J by 5 bases, with 13 bases between the two germline ends. Germline CDR1 SQVTM, CDR2 ANQGSEA.